These T cell receptor beta chains were read from a single sample in a study of shared clonotypes between healthy human individuals. Clones were sequenced by immunoSEQ multiplex PCR, and TCRdb holds only the in-frame ones, with some missing. The repertoire holds over a million clones, with 75% to 85% as singletons. The source material was memory CD4+ T cells from PBMCs. The receptor set was obtained from a young man in good health. Some clones in this sample may be carry-over from other donors' samples. CDR3s include the opening cysteine and the closing phenylalanine or tryptophan. Each record gives: clone size, J gene, V gene, D gene, CDR3 protein, CDR3 DNA. D genes are given only for firm matches. A row's size may be missing; if present it is once, few, many or a size class.

- TRBJ1-1 TRBV19 - CASSISVQEQAFF TGTGCCAGTAGTATCTCAGTACAGGAACAAGCTTTCTTT
- TRBJ2-1 TRBV7-9 TRBD2 CASSLISSGSGSYNEQFF TGTGCCAGCAGCTTAATCTCTAGCGGGAGTGGTTCCTACAATGAGCAGTTCTTC
few TRBJ1-2 TRBV9 - CASSVGPAEYGYTF TGTGCCAGCAGCGTAGGCCCAGCCGAATACGGCTACACCTTC
- TRBJ2-4 TRBV6-5 - CASSSGLGAKNIQYF TGTGCCAGCAGTTCGGGGTTGGGAGCCAAAAACATTCAGTACTTC
- TRBJ1-2 TRBV9 - CASSVVSTDGGYTF TGTGCCAGCAGCGTAGTGTCAACCGACGGTGGCTACACCTTC
- TRBJ2-7 TRBV5-1 TRBD1 CASSSRGQAFSYEQYF TGCGCCAGCAGCTCGCGGGGACAGGCCTTCTCCTACGAGCAGTACTTC
- TRBJ2-7 TRBV28 - CASSSMYEQYF TGTGCCAGCAGTTCGATGTACGAGCAGTACTTC
- TRBJ1-2 TRBV28 TRBD1 CASIAWTRTGENGYTF TGTGCCAGCATTGCGTGGACGAGGACAGGGGAGAATGGCTACACCTTC
- TRBJ2-7 TRBV7-2 - CASSLAERSYEQYF TGTGCCAGCAGCTTAGCGGAAAGATCCTACGAGCAGTACTTC
- TRBJ2-3 TRBV29-1 - CSVEVSTDTQYF TGCAGCGTTGAGGTTAGCACAGATACGCAGTATTTT
- TRBJ1-3 TRBV11-3 - CASSFRQTSGNTIYF TGTGCCAGCAGCTTTCGCCAAACCTCTGGAAACACCATATATTTT
- TRBJ2-7 TRBV7-2 TRBD2 CASSSDRGTSGRGEQYF TGTGCCAGCAGCTCCGACAGGGGGACTAGCGGGAGGGGTGAGCAGTACTTC
- TRBJ1-2 TRBV19 - CASSPARGHGYTF TGTGCCAGTAGCCCTGCCAGGGGACATGGCTACACCTTC
once TRBJ2-1 TRBV6-1 - CASSEEWGFYNEQFF TGTGCCAGCAGTGAAGAGTGGGGGTTCTACAATGAGCAGTTCTTC
- TRBJ2-5 TRBV9 - CASSAGTRGGQETQYF TGTGCCAGCAGCGCAGGAACTAGAGGGGGCCAAGAGACCCAGTACTTC
- TRBJ2-5 TRBV30 - CAWIRGAKETQYF TGTGCCTGGATTCGGGGAGCCAAAGAGACCCAGTACTTC
once TRBJ2-1 TRBV11-3 - CASSFPPSDSFLYNEQFF TGTGCCAGCAGCTTCCCCCCTAGTGACAGTTTCTTATACAATGAGCAGTTCTTC
- TRBJ1-5 TRBV18 - CASSRSTGGQPQHF TGTGCCAGCTCACGATCAACCGGTGGGCAGCCCCAGCATTTT
- TRBJ2-1 TRBV28 - CASKGEGEGGYNEQFF TGTGCCAGCAAGGGGGAGGGAGAGGGCGGTTACAATGAGCAGTTCTTC
- TRBJ1-3 TRBV7-2 - CASSWGASGNTIYF TGTGCCAGCAGCTGGGGAGCCTCTGGAAACACCATATATTTT
- TRBJ2-7 TRBV5-1 TRBD1 CASSLSSGTDSYEQYF TGCGCCAGCAGCTTGTCGTCCGGGACAGACTCCTACGAGCAGTACTTC
- TRBJ1-2 TRBV7-9 TRBD1 CASSLWDRDGYTF TGTGCCAGCAGCCTATGGGACAGGGATGGCTACACCTTC
- TRBJ1-4 TRBV5-1 TRBD1 CASTPTGSNEKLFF TGCGCCAGCACTCCGACAGGGTCTAATGAAAAACTGTTTTTT
few TRBJ2-3 TRBV4-3 - CASSQTALTDTQYF TGCGCCAGCAGCCAAACAGCTCTCACAGATACGCAGTATTTT
- TRBJ1-1 TRBV4-1 - CASSQDKGRAFGTEAFF TGCGCCAGCAGCCAAGATAAGGGGCGGGCCTTTGGCACTGAAGCTTTCTTT
- TRBJ1-3 TRBV6-6 - CASHPKGNRNTIYF TGTGCCAGCCACCCGAAGGGGAATCGAAACACCATATATTTT
- TRBJ1-4 TRBV4-1 - CASQKPGTTNEKLFF TGCGCCAGCCAAAAACCCGGGACAACTAATGAAAAACTGTTTTTT
- TRBJ1-5 TRBV5-1 - CASSLSGGGNQPQHF TGCGCCAGCAGCTTGAGTGGGGGTGGCAATCAGCCCCAGCATTTT
- TRBJ1-6 TRBV25-1 - CASTGSPLHF TGTGCCAGCACCGGGTCACCCCTCCACTTT
- TRBJ1-2 TRBV20-1 - CSANTGNGYTF TGCAGTGCGAATACAGGCAATGGCTACACCTTC
few TRBJ1-1 TRBV5-1 - CASSQNQNTEAFF TGCGCCAGCAGCCAAAACCAGAACACTGAAGCTTTCTTT
- TRBJ1-5 TRBV7-9 - CASSLPGQPQHF TGTGCCAGCAGCTTGCCGGGACAGCCCCAGCATTTT
- TRBJ1-4 TRBV30 - CAWSMRGGTGEKLFF TGTGCCTGGAGTATGCGAGGGGGGACTGGCGAAAAACTGTTTTTT
- TRBJ2-3 TRBV18 TRBD2 CASSPRTSGYTDTQYF TGTGCCAGCTCACCTCGGACTAGCGGATACACAGATACGCAGTATTTT
- TRBJ1-2 TRBV5-4 - CASSLGTVNYGYTF TGTGCCAGCAGCTTGGGGACAGTCAACTATGGCTACACCTTC
- TRBJ1-3 TRBV20-1 - CSAIGKNTIYF TGCAGTGCTATTGGGAAAAACACCATATATTTT
few TRBJ2-7 TRBV11-2 TRBD2 CASSSFPGGTREQYF TGTGCCAGCAGCTCCTTCCCGGGAGGGACGAGGGAGCAGTACTTC
few TRBJ1-4 TRBV29-1 - CSVVGGDQKLFF TGCAGCGTTGTCGGGGGTGATCAAAAACTGTTTTTT